Detailed here is one T cell receptor beta chain. Per the original methods: Researchers report that nucleated cell counts were estimated from reference gene primer amplification. Profiling relied on immunoSEQ multiplex PCR, and the TCRdb table lists in-frame clones only, not all of them. V and J calls and clone size come straight from that table; D and trimming were deduced from the DNA. The data hold 150,000 to 190,000 clones, with under 90% observed a single time. This entry comes from a study of blood T cell repertoires in COVID-19. Across the whole study: There were acute and convalescent COVID-19 samples, and they came from the United States, Italy and Spain.

Germline V gene sequence: CDR1 MNHEY, CDR2 SVGAGI. V lost 2 bases, J lost 0 bases, and 8 bases lay in between. The CDR3 loop spans 15 amino acids. The J gene is TRBJ1-3, the V gene TRBV6-5; possible D gene TRBD1, 5 bases. Source material: peripheral blood. This receptor was obtained from a man aged 60 to 69 with acute or convalescent COVID-19. The CDR3 bases are TGTGCCAGCAGTTACCAGGGTAGCTCTGGAAACACCATATATTTT. Translating it yields CASSYQGSSGNTIYF.